The next 16 T cell receptor beta chains were all read from a single sample in a study of T cells and Merkel cell carcinoma outcomes. The repertoire was sequenced with immunoSEQ multiplex PCR; TCRdb's copy has only in-frame clones and lacks some. Of more than 3,500 clones listed, approximately 92% are singletons. Specimen: tumor tissue from Merkel cell carcinoma. The receptor set was obtained from a human donor with Merkel cell carcinoma.

V is TRBV9 and J is TRBJ2-1; D is unresolved. From germline, CDR1 is SGDLS and CDR2 YYNGEE. V dropped 0 bases and J dropped 1 base, with 8 bases sitting between them. The CDR3 totals 15 residues. The CDR3 loop is CASSVGTASYNEQFF. In nucleotides, the CDR3 is TGTGCCAGCAGCGTAGGAACAGCTTCCTACAATGAGCAGTTCTTC.

V usage is TRBV4-3 and J usage is TRBJ1-1; D might be TRBD1 (6 bases). This CDR3 comprises 14 residues. V was pared by 4 bases and J by 10 bases, with 19 bases between. The germline V gene encodes CDR1 LGHNA and CDR2 YSLEER. DNA for the CDR3: TGCGCCAGCAGCCCCTACTCCGGGGGCATCGGAGCTTTCTTT. Amino acid sequence: CASSPYSGGIGAFF.

This clone is a singleton in its sample. This chain connects TRBV6-1 to TRBJ1-2; no clear D. Between the trimmed V and J ends, which lost 3 bases and 0 bases, there was a span of 5 bases. The CDR3 covers 13 residues. Germline V gene sequence: CDR1 MNHNS, CDR2 SASEGT. CDR3 protein: CASSDPPNYGYTF. Written as DNA, the CDR3 is TGTGCCAGCAGTGACCCTCCTAACTATGGCTACACCTTC.

The chain recombines TRBV6-6 with TRBJ1-4, with D hard to call. V lost 3 bases to trimming and J lost 5 bases, with 16 bases between them. Germline-derived CDR1 and CDR2 are MNHNY and SVGAGI (reference sequence). This CDR3 is 16 amino acids long. The CDR3: CASSYPKADANEKLFF. In DNA, the CDR3 is TGTGCCAGCAGTTATCCGAAAGCCGACGCCAATGAAAAACTGTTTTTT.

The chain is built from TRBV7-2 and TRBJ1-2; weak D call: TRBD1 (5 bases). Trimming pared 5 bases from V and 4 bases from J, leaving 17 bases between. Germline-derived CDR1 and CDR2 are SGHTA and FQGNSA. This CDR3 has 15 residues. The CDR3 region has the DNA TGTGCCAGCAGCCCTGAAAGGGGCGCCGTCTATGGCTACACCTTC. Amino acids: CASSPERGAVYGYTF.

The chain joins TRBV11-2 to TRBJ1-1; D not resolved. Per germline, CDR1 SGHAT and CDR2 FQNNGV. Trimming shortened V by 1 base and J by 1 base, and 4 bases separated the two germline ends. The CDR3 extends over 13 amino acids. The CDR3 coding sequence is TGTGCCAGCAGCTTAGCGAGGAACACTGAAGCTTTCTTT. Translating gives CASSLARNTEAFF.

This chain connects TRBV4-3 to TRBJ2-7; possible D gene TRBD1, 5 bases. Germline CDR1 LGHNA, CDR2 YSLEER. CDR3 length equals 14 residues. Trimming shortened V by 3 bases and J by 4 bases, and 13 bases separated the two germline ends. The CDR3 sequence: CASSHKDRDYEQYF. DNA of the CDR3: TGCGCCAGCAGCCATAAAGACAGAGATTACGAGCAGTACTTC.

V and J are TRBV9 and TRBJ2-7; possible D gene TRBD2, 6 bases. The germline gives CDR1 SGDLS, CDR2 YYNGEE. The CDR3 has 15 residues. Trimming removed 0 bases from V and 3 bases from J, with 13 bases in between. The CDR3 region has the DNA TGTGCCAGCAGCGTAGCGGATAGCGGAAACTACGAGCAGTACTTC. This codes for CASSVADSGNYEQYF.

The chain has TRBV6-1 and TRBJ1-1; D remains unclear. The germline V gene has CDR1 MNHNS and CDR2 SASEGT. Trimming took off 1 base at V and 1 base at J, with 7 bases between the two ends. This CDR3 is built from 14 residues. CDR3 sequence (DNA): TGTGCCAGCAGTGAAGGACGGTCGAACACTGAAGCTTTCTTT. Encoded protein: CASSEGRSNTEAFF.

The chain combines TRBV19 with TRBJ1-5; D remains ambiguous. With 5 bases removed from V and 4 bases from J, the gap between germline ends came to 6 bases. This CDR3 is 12 amino acids long. The germline CDR1 and CDR2 sequences are LNHDA and SQIVND (reference sequence). The CDR3 coding sequence is TGTGCCAGTAGTCCAAGTAATCAGCCCCAGCATTTT. This translates into CASSPSNQPQHF. Full variable domain (missing parts from reference TRBV19 and TRBJ1-5): DGGITQSPKYLFRKEGQNVTLSCEQNLNHDAMYWYRQDPGQGLRLIYYSQIVNDFQKGDIAEGYSVSREKKESFPLTVTSAQKNPTAFYLCASSPSNQPQHFGDGTRLSIL.

The chain links TRBV6-6 to TRBJ2-7; D unresolved. V was cut by 6 bases and J by 0 bases, with 12 bases left in between. The germline V gene encodes CDR1 MNHNY and CDR2 SVGAGI (reference sequence). This CDR3 has 14 residues. Here the CDR3 DNA reads TGTGCCAGCAGGGAGAAAGGTTTCTCCTACGAGCAGTACTTC. This sequence encodes CASREKGFSYEQYF.

A single count supports this clone. This chain uses TRBV6-5 with TRBJ2-7; possibly TRBD1 for D (6 bases). CDR1 and CDR2 (germline): MNHEY, SVGAGI. The CDR3 is 15 residues long. The V and J ends lost 6 bases and 2 bases respectively, with 17 bases between them. The CDR3 bases are TGTGCCAGCAGGAGTAGAGACAGGAACCCCTACGAGCAGTACTTC. Its translation: CASRSRDRNPYEQYF.

The rearrangement links TRBV5-5 to TRBJ2-7; 8 bases line up with TRBD1. V dropped 0 bases and J dropped 3; count of bases not matched to a gene: 2. This CDR3 has 14 residues. Germline CDR1 reads SGHKS; CDR2 reads YYEKEE (reference sequence). The CDR3 nucleotides read TGTGCCAGCAGCTTGGTGGGACAGGTCTACGAGCAGTACTTC. Translating it yields CASSLVGQVYEQYF.

The chain carries TRBV19 and TRBJ1-5; D is undetermined. The CDR3 covers 15 residues. From germline, CDR1 is LNHDA and CDR2 SQIVND (reference sequence). Trimming pared 3 bases from V and 4 bases from J, leaving 13 bases between. The CDR3 nucleotides read TGTGCCAGTAGTATGGGCTTGTACGGTAATCAGCCCCAGCATTTT. Amino acid sequence: CASSMGLYGNQPQHF.

The chain employs TRBV13 and TRBJ1-6; D ambiguous. The CDR3 spans 14 residues. The germline V gene has CDR1 PRHDT and CDR2 FYEKMQ (reference sequence). V shed 3 bases and J shed 9 bases, with 12 bases lying between them. The CDR3 sequence is CASSLGKTLSPLHF. The CDR3 coding sequence is TGTGCCAGCAGCTTGGGGAAAACGCTTTCACCCCTCCACTTT.

The genes are TRBV7-8 and TRBJ1-1; D is unclear. Deletions cut 1 base from V and 4 bases from J, with 13 bases between. Looked up from germline, CDR1 is SGHVS and CDR2 is FQNEAQ. The CDR3 covers 15 residues. The DNA of the CDR3 is TGTGCCAGCAGCTTAGGGGCTGGGGTCGGCACTGAAGCTTTCTTT. Amino acid sequence: CASSLGAGVGTEAFF.